This T cell receptor beta chain emerged from a study of vaccination and CD4 T cells after COVID-19. At the level of the study: The study enrolled six male and four female convalescents, two of whom were Hispanic. Study-level findings and limits: SARS-CoV-2-reactive clonotype medians increased from approximately 21 to 40, not significantly.

At the Johns Hopkins FTIC core, DNA taken from cultured CD4+ T cells was sequenced by way of the Oncomine TCR Beta short-read assay. Genomic DNA was taken out of cultured CD4+ T cells by extraction. TCRdb processed the PCR reads anew with MiXCR; each CDR3 protein has one entry. The sample consists of under 25,000 distinct CDR3 sequences, 35% to 50% of them appearing once. This clonotype was observed a few times. The antigen remains unidentified. Germline V CDR1 and CDR2: MNHEY, SMNVEV (reference sequence). The CDR3 sequence is 15 residues long. V was shortened by 6 bases and J by 8 bases, with 22 bases between the two germline ends. The treatment here: approximately nine-day PBMC culture with coronavirus spike peptide pools or control peptides (ViraFEST assay). For ViraFEST, peptide pools expanded antigen-specific T cells, after which the TCRs were sequenced.

The source was CD4+ T cells from blood, cultured in vitro, collected after SARS-CoV-2 vaccination. The chain recombines TRBV27 with TRBJ1-1, with D perhaps matching TRBD1 (6 bases). The TCR sequence derives from a human donor who had recovered from COVID-19. CDR3 amino acids: CASSQGGAGLREAFF. DNA of the CDR3: TGTGCCAGCAGCCAAGGGGGAGCAGGGCTCCGGGAAGCTTTCTTT.